The rows below give T cell receptor beta chains drawn from one sample of a study of blood T cell repertoires in COVID-19. Here immunoSEQ multiplex PCR was the method, and the copy in TCRdb shows in-frame clones only, minus some. This table has 260,000 or so clones, roughly four fifths appearing once. The sequencing input was peripheral blood. These receptors were obtained from a woman of 80 years or more with COVID-19, enrolled during active disease. CDR3s include the opening cysteine and the closing phenylalanine or tryptophan. A D gene is named only where the DNA matches it firmly. Clone size is shown for a subset of rows, as once, few, many or a class of expanded clone.

.,TRBD1,TRBJ1-5,TRBV10-2,13,TGCGCCAGCAGCTCACAGGGGAATCAGCCCCAGCATTTT,CASSSQGNQPQHF
.,TRBD1,TRBJ1-6,TRBV30,14,TGTGCCTGGGGGACAGGGGAATCGCATTCACCCCTCCACTTT,CAWGTGESHSPLHF
.,.,TRBJ2-1,TRBV9,13,TGTGCCAGCAGCGTAGGACTTGAGAATGAGCAGTTCTTC,CASSVGLENEQFF
.,TRBD2,TRBJ2-3,TRBV7-2,18,TGTGCCAGCAGCCAACAACCGGGACTAGCGGGGGGGTCAGATACGCAGTATTTT,CASSQQPGLAGGSDTQYF
once,TRBD2,TRBJ2-1,TRBV19,18,TGTGCCAGTAGTATGGGAGGGACTAGCGGGGGGGCCTACGGTGAGCAGTTCTTC,CASSMGGTSGGAYGEQFF
.,TRBD1,TRBJ1-2,TRBV5-8,12,TGTGCCAGCAGCTTTAGGGGGCTTGGCTACACCTTC,CASSFRGLGYTF
.,.,TRBJ2-5,TRBV6-6,13,TGTGCCAGCAGCCCCTTTGGTGAGGAGACCCAGTACTTC,CASSPFGEETQYF
.,.,TRBJ1-2,TRBV5-6,12,TGTGCCAGCAGCTTCCAGGATCATGGCTACACCTTC,CASSFQDHGYTF
.,TRBD2,TRBJ2-3,TRBV7-3,15,TGTGCCAGCAGTCTAGCGGGGGGGACGCCAGATACGCAGTATTTT,CASSLAGGTPDTQYF
.,.,TRBJ1-1,TRBV6-6,14,TGTGCCAGCAGCACAGTGACAGGGAACACTGAAGCTTTCTTT,CASSTVTGNTEAFF
.,.,TRBJ1-5,TRBV2,16,TGTGCCAGCACCCTCTATGGGGCTGGGAGCAATCAGCCCCAGCATTTT,CASTLYGAGSNQPQHF
many,.,TRBJ2-3,TRBV6-4,16,TGTGCCAGCAGTGACTCGTTCAGTTCTAGCACAGATACGCAGTATTTT,CASSDSFSSSTDTQYF
.,TRBD2,TRBJ2-1,TRBV16,16,TGTGCCAGCAGCCCTAATCTAGCGGGAGTTGGCAATGAGCAGTTCTTC,CASSPNLAGVGNEQFF
.,TRBD1,TRBJ1-1,TRBV5-4,15,TGTGCCAGCAGCAGCCAACAGGGGATGGGGACTGAAGCTTTCTTT,CASSSQQGMGTEAFF
.,.,TRBJ2-5,TRBV5-8,14,TGTGCCAGCAGCTTAGGAACAGGGTGGGAGACCCAGTACTTC,CASSLGTGWETQYF
.,TRBD2,TRBJ2-4,TRBV30,14,TGTGCCTGGTTGCAAGCGGGGGGACAAAACATTCAGTACTTC,CAWLQAGGQNIQYF
.,TRBD1,TRBJ1-1,TRBV30,11,TGTGCCTGGAGTGTCTCAGGGGGCCCCCTCTTT,CAWSVSGGPLF
.,.,TRBJ1-1,TRBV7-2,16,TGTGCCAGCAGCTTAGCGACGGGACATCGGAACACTGAAGCTTTCTTT,CASSLATGHRNTEAFF
.,.,TRBJ2-4,TRBV6-2/TRBV6-3,14,TGTGCCAGCAGTTACGGCCTAGCCAAAAACATTCAGTACTTC,CASSYGLAKNIQYF
.,.,TRBJ2-7,TRBV5-4,13,TGTGCCAGCAGCCCTACCCTAGCATACGAGCAGTACTTC,CASSPTLAYEQYF
.,TRBD2,TRBJ2-5,TRBV19,15,TGTGCCAGTAGTATAGCGGGAGGTTCCCAAGAGACCCAGTACTTC,CASSIAGGSQETQYF
.,TRBD2,TRBJ2-5,TRBV2,15,TGTGCCAGCAGTGATGTGGCGGGGGGAGGGGAGACCCAGTACTTC,CASSDVAGGGETQYF
.,TRBD1,TRBJ1-3,TRBV6-5,15,TGTGCCAGCAGTAGGGACAGGGGCTCTGGAAACACCATATATTTT,CASSRDRGSGNTIYF
.,TRBD1,TRBJ2-7,TRBV7-9,15,TGTGCCAGCAGGTCCGGGACAGATCTCTCCTACGAGCAGTACTTC,CASRSGTDLSYEQYF
.,.,TRBJ2-1,TRBV18,16,TGTGCCAGCTCACCAAGGGGCAGGGATTACTACAATGAGCAGTTCTTC,CASSPRGRDYYNEQFF
once,.,TRBJ2-1,TRBV6-5,12,TGTGCCAGCAGTTATTCCGGGACTGAGAAGTTCTTC,CASSYSGTEKFF
few,TRBD1,TRBJ1-6,TRBV5-1,13,TGCGCCACCGGACAGGGGGACAATTCACCCCTCCACTTT,CATGQGDNSPLHF
once,TRBD1,TRBJ2-7,TRBV10-3,14,TGTGCCATCAGTCAACCCGGGACAGGTGGAGAGCAGGACTTC,CAISQPGTGGEQDF
.,TRBD1,TRBJ1-3,TRBV24-1,18,TGTGCCACCAGTGACATTTCCGGGACAGGGAGCTCTGGAAACACCATATATTTT,CATSDISGTGSSGNTIYF
.,TRBD1,TRBJ2-1,TRBV3-1/TRBV3-2,15,TGTGCCAGCAGCCAAGGGGACAGGGTATACAATGAGCAGTTCTTC,CASSQGDRVYNEQFF